A single sample is the source of the 19 T cell receptor beta chains below, sequenced in a study of PD-1 blockade in classical Hodgkin lymphoma. Sequencing used immunoSEQ multiplex PCR; TCRdb keeps in-frame clones, though not all of them. Here the sample spans about 15,000 clones, roughly nine tenths being singletons. Documented time point: newly diagnosed, previously untreated cHL patient sample. Applied to thawed PBMCs, magnetic negative selection was the method used to isolate CD8+ T cells. The material sequenced was CD8+ T cells from blood. The receptors come from a human donor with classical Hodgkin lymphoma.

V is TRBV9 and J is TRBJ1-1; D perhaps matches TRBD1 (5 bases). This CDR3 has 13 amino acids. V was clipped by 0 bases and J by 5 bases, with 8 bases between them. Germline values: CDR1 SGDLS, CDR2 YYNGEE. The CDR3 nucleotides are TGTGCCAGCAGCGTAGCGGGGGAAACTGAAGCTTTCTTT. This gives the protein CASSVAGETEAFF.

The J gene is TRBJ1-1, the V gene TRBV5-1; maybe TRBD1 (5 bases). CDR1 and CDR2 from the germline V gene are SGHRS and YFSETQ. The CDR3 consists of 14 residues. Trimming took 4 bases from V and 1 from J, leaving 11 bases between them. For the CDR3, the DNA is TGCGCCAGCAGCCTCCAACAGGAGAACACTGAAGCTTTCTTT. Translated: CASSLQQENTEAFF.

The chain has TRBV28 and TRBJ2-2; weak D call: TRBD2 (6 bases). There are 14 residues in the CDR3. V dropped 5 bases and J dropped 3 bases, with 10 bases sitting between them. Looked up from germline, CDR1 is MDHEN and CDR2 is SYDVKM. The CDR3 coding sequence is TGTGCCAGCAGTGCGGGACTTGACACCGGGGAGCTGTTTTTT. Translated, it gives CASSAGLDTGELFF.

For the CDR3, the DNA is TGTGCCAGCAGCTTGGTTCAGCCATTAGGGGACCAAGAGACCCAGTACTTC. Amino acid sequence: CASSLVQPLGDQETQYF. J is TRBJ2-5 and V is TRBV5-5; weak D call: TRBD1 (5 bases). V lost 0 bases to trimming and J lost 0 bases, with 15 bases between them. The germline gives CDR1 SGHKS, CDR2 YYEKEE (reference sequence). CDR3 size: 17 residues.

The rearrangement uses TRBV15 and TRBJ1-1; D is perhaps TRBD1 (5 bases). The CDR3 is 14 residues long. Germline V gene sequence: CDR1 LNHNV, CDR2 YYDKDF (reference sequence). Trimming pared 7 bases from V and 5 bases from J, leaving 17 bases between. The CDR3 coding sequence is TGTGCCACCAAACTGGGCCGGGGGATGACTGAAGCTTTCTTT. The encoded protein is CATKLGRGMTEAFF.

This rearrangement joins TRBV29-1 to TRBJ2-1; D may be TRBD1 (5 bases). Between the trimmed V and J ends, which lost 1 base and 8 bases, there was a span of 6 bases. There are 11 residues in the CDR3. Germline-derived CDR1 and CDR2 are SQVTM and ANQGSEA. The CDR3 spells CSVEGGDEQFF. CDR3 nucleotides: TGCAGCGTTGAAGGGGGCGATGAGCAGTTCTTC.

The chain employs TRBV7-9 and TRBJ2-7; 7 nucleotides match TRBD1. Germline V lookup: CDR1 SEHNR, CDR2 FQNEAQ (reference sequence). Unmatched junction bases numbered 6, after V lost 5 bases and J lost 5 bases. The length of the CDR3 is 13 residues. The CDR3 DNA reads as TGTGCCAGCAGCCGTTGGGACAGCCACGAGCAGTACTTC. The encoded protein is CASSRWDSHEQYF.

The V gene is TRBV5-6, the J gene TRBJ1-1, with TRBD1 as a possible D gene (6 bases). With 4 bases removed from V and 9 bases from J, the gap between germline ends came to 16 bases. This CDR3 comprises 13 residues. Germline-derived CDR1 and CDR2 are SGHDT and YYEEEE. In DNA form, the CDR3 reads TGTGCCAGCAGCGACGGGACACTGGGTAAAGCTTTCTTT. The encoded protein is CASSDGTLGKAFF.

The chain employs TRBV6-1 and TRBJ2-7, with D tentatively TRBD1 (5 bases). Germline V gene data show CDR1 as MNHNS and CDR2 as SASEGT. V was trimmed by 1 base and J by 3 bases, leaving 13 bases between them. This CDR3 comprises 15 residues. CDR3 protein: CASSEVAETDYEQYV. CDR3 DNA sequence: TGTGCCAGCAGTGAAGTTGCTGAGACAGACTACGAGCAGTACGTC.

The rearrangement joins TRBV27 to TRBJ2-1; D remains ambiguous. CDR3 size: 20 residues. Per the germline V gene, CDR1 is MNHEY and CDR2 is SMNVEV (reference sequence). Deletions cut 1 base from V and 5 bases from J, with 27 bases between. The CDR3 nucleotides are TGTGCCAGCAGTTTATTACCCCCAGAGGCGGCAAGCCGATCCCACAATGAGCAGTTCTTC. Translation: CASSLLPPEAASRSHNEQFF.

This clone appeared once. The chain employs TRBV27 and TRBJ1-2; 8 nucleotides line up with TRBD1. The CDR3 length is 15 residues. CDR1 and CDR2 from the germline V gene are MNHEY and SMNVEV (reference sequence). J gave up 3 bases and V 6 bases, and 9 bases lay outside the gene matches. The chain's CDR3 is CASSPQGAEYYGYTF. In DNA form, the CDR3 reads TGTGCCAGCAGCCCTCAGGGGGCGGAATACTATGGCTACACCTTC.

The chain uses TRBV28 and TRBJ2-2; TRBD2 matches 13 bases. This CDR3 region has 23 residues. V lost 4 bases to trimming and J lost 4 bases; unmatched junction nucleotides: 24. The germline V gene encodes CDR1 MDHEN and CDR2 SYDVKM. The CDR3 DNA reads as TGTGCCAGCAGTTCCAACCTGGGACTGTTCGGACTAGCGGGAGTAAAGGGCACCGGGGAGCTGTTTTTT. Translating it yields CASSSNLGLFGLAGVKGTGELFF.

The chain employs TRBV5-1 and TRBJ1-1, with a tentative D call TRBD1 (6 bases). Looked up from germline, CDR1 is SGHRS and CDR2 is YFSETQ. V was cut by 4 bases and J by 3 bases, with 16 bases left in between. This CDR3 has 15 amino acids. This CDR3 is CASSPKEGVYTEAFF. Written as DNA, the CDR3 is TGCGCCAGCAGCCCCAAAGAGGGGGTCTACACTGAAGCTTTCTTT.

The chain combines TRBV4-1 with TRBJ1-2; D uncertain. Germline V lookup: CDR1 MGHRA, CDR2 YSYEKL. The V end lost 0 bases, the J end lost 5 bases, and 16 bases lay between the germline ends. This CDR3 region has 16 residues. In DNA form, the CDR3 reads TGCGCCAGCAGCCAAGATCCGCCACCGTCCGGATATGGCTACACCTTC. Its translation is CASSQDPPPSGYGYTF.

This sequence joins TRBV5-6 and TRBJ1-4, with a tentative D call TRBD1 (5 bases). Per germline, CDR1 SGHDT and CDR2 YYEEEE. With 0 bases removed from V and 8 bases from J, the gap between germline ends came to 14 bases. CDR3 size: 15 residues. The DNA for the CDR3 is TGTGCCAGCAGCTTGGCGGGGCGGCTGGAAGAAAAACTGTTTTTT. Translation: CASSLAGRLEEKLFF.

The chain joins TRBV15 to TRBJ1-2; possibly TRBD1 for D (6 bases). With 5 bases removed from V and 4 bases from J, the gap between germline ends came to 11 bases. Germline-derived CDR1 and CDR2 are LNHNV and YYDKDF (reference sequence). This CDR3 region has 13 residues. The DNA for the CDR3 is TGTGCCACCAGCGGGGGGGCCACCTATGGCTACACCTTC. This encodes CATSGGATYGYTF.

V usage is TRBV2 and J usage is TRBJ2-3; the D call may be TRBD1 or TRBD2 (6 bases each). Germline assignment: CDR1 SNHLY and CDR2 FYNNEI. There are 16 residues in the CDR3. The germline V and J ends were trimmed by 5 bases and 4 bases, with 19 bases remaining between them. CDR3 sequence reads: CASSRGVLALSDTQYF. DNA for the CDR3: TGTGCCAGCAGTAGGGGGGTGCTAGCGTTATCAGATACGCAGTATTTT.

This chain connects TRBV10-3 to TRBJ1-1; 8 bases line up with TRBD1. Germline CDR1 is ENHRY and CDR2 is SYGVKD. Unmatched junction bases numbered 22, after V lost 10 bases and J lost 3 bases. The CDR3 contains 18 residues. The CDR3 DNA reads as TGTGCCACCCCATCGCCCGAGGCAGGGGGCTTGGAGGACACTGAAGCTTTCTTT. This translates into CATPSPEAGGLEDTEAFF.

This chain joins TRBV5-6 and TRBJ1-5; D is possibly TRBD1 (5 bases). This CDR3 spans 17 amino acids. Germline V gene lookup returns CDR1 SGHDT and CDR2 YYEEEE. V lost 2 bases and J 1 base, leaving 16 bases between the germline ends. CDR3 sequence reads: CASSFGTYGWSNQPQHF. The CDR3 DNA sequence: TGTGCCAGCAGCTTTGGGACTTATGGCTGGAGCAATCAGCCCCAGCATTTT.